These 14 T cell receptor beta chains originate from one sample sequenced in a study of spatial heterogeneity in lung cancer. The time point is: sample taken at primary tumor resection. Whole RNA from tumor, nontumor lung or frozen PBMC was sequenced unsorted. Using its own MiXCR run on the 5' RACE reads, TCRdb lists one record per CDR3 protein. The sample shows 50,000 to 65,000 distinct CDR3 sequences, approximately 8.9% of them seen only once. Source: PBMCs, taken at surgery. All receptors derive from a female donor with early-stage non-small cell lung cancer.

This chain uses TRBV20-1 with TRBJ2-3; D is perhaps TRBD1 or TRBD2 (5 bases each). Germline CDR1 reads DFQATT; CDR2 reads SNEGSKA (reference sequence). The V end lost 4 bases, the J end lost 4 bases, and 12 bases lay between the germline ends. This CDR3 is built from 13 residues. Here the CDR3 DNA reads TGCAGTGCTAATCGGGGCCAGGCAGATACGCAGTATTTT. Its translation: CSANRGQADTQYF.

Many counts were recorded for this clonotype. The chain carries TRBV20-1 and TRBJ2-3; D perhaps matches TRBD2 (5 bases). Germline CDR1 reads DFQATT; CDR2 reads SNEGSKA (reference sequence). This CDR3 is built from 15 residues. The V and J ends lost 4 bases and 2 bases respectively, with 16 bases between them. The DNA of the CDR3 is TGCAGTGCTAAGCACCCGAGGGTGGCCACAGATACGCAGTATTTT. It codes for CSAKHPRVATDTQYF.

The chain combines TRBV7-9 with TRBJ1-2; unclear D gene. Trimming stripped 0 bases from V and 4 bases from J, with 6 bases between. The CDR3 sequence is 13 residues long. Germline values: CDR1 SEHNR, CDR2 FQNEAQ (reference sequence). The CDR3 sequence is CASSLANFYGYTF. DNA of the CDR3: TGTGCCAGCAGCTTAGCCAATTTCTATGGCTACACCTTC. The variable domain in full, with the rest retrieved from reference TRBV7-9 and TRBJ1-2, is DTGVSQNPRHKITKRGQNVTFRCDPISEHNRLYWYRQTLGQGPEFLTYFQNEAQLEKSRLLSDRFSAERPKGSFSTLEIQRTEQGDSAMYLCASSLANFYGYTFGSGTRLTVV.

V and J are TRBV4-1 and TRBJ2-5; 8 bases line up with TRBD2. The V gene's germline CDR1 is MGHRA and CDR2 YSYEKL. The CDR3 contains 16 residues. Trimming took 1 base from V and 4 from J; bases not matched to a gene: 8. CDR3 DNA: TGCGCCAGCAGCCAAGGATCCGGGGGGGCCGGAGAGACCCAGTACTTC. Its translation: CASSQGSGGAGETQYF.

There are a few counts of this clonotype. This chain links TRBV5-1 with TRBJ1-3; unclear D gene. This CDR3 comprises 13 residues. Germline V gives CDR1 SGHRS, CDR2 YFSETQ. With 5 bases removed from V and 4 bases from J, the gap between germline ends came to 10 bases. CDR3 protein: CASSQGSGNTIYF. The CDR3 nucleotides are TGCGCCAGCAGTCAAGGGTCCGGAAACACCATATATTTT.

This rearrangement joins TRBV5-1 to TRBJ2-1; 8 bases map to TRBD1. The ends lost 4 bases at V and 8 bases at J; junction bases unmatched: 8. CDR1 and CDR2 from the germline V gene are SGHRS and YFSETQ. This CDR3 has 14 residues. In nucleotides, the CDR3 is TGCGCCAGCAGCCCGGGGACAGGACATGATGAGCAGTTCTTC. This gives the protein CASSPGTGHDEQFF.

Many counts were recorded for this clonotype. This rearrangement joins TRBV6-1 to TRBJ2-7, with D perhaps TRBD1 (7 bases). The germline CDR1 and CDR2 sequences are MNHNS and SASEGT. This CDR3 is built from 16 residues. The germline V and J ends were trimmed by 2 bases and 5 bases, with 19 bases remaining between them. The DNA for the CDR3 is TGTGCCAGCAGTGAACCCGGTGATGCCAGGGGGGACGAGCAGTACTTC. Amino acids: CASSEPGDARGDEQYF.

This clonotype was observed many times. This chain links TRBV5-1 with TRBJ2-1; TRBD1 agrees at 11 bases. Losses at the gene ends were 6 bases for V and 7 bases for J; bases not matched to a gene: 6. The CDR3 length is 14 residues. Per the germline V gene, CDR1 is SGHRS and CDR2 is YFSETQ. As DNA, the CDR3 is TGCGCCAGCATCAGCGGGACAGGGGGGAATGAGCAGTTCTTC. This gives the protein CASISGTGGNEQFF.

This clonotype has at least ten counts. The chain uses TRBV3-1 and TRBJ1-1; TRBD1 might be the D (6 bases). The V and J ends lost 4 bases and 6 bases respectively, with 15 bases between them. CDR3 length equals 14 residues. Germline CDR1 reads LGHDT; CDR2 reads YNNKEL (reference sequence). Here the CDR3 DNA reads TGTGCCAGCAGCCTCCGACAGGTCATCGCTGAAGCTTTCTTT. Protein: CASSLRQVIAEAFF.

This clonotype was observed a few times. V and J are TRBV9 and TRBJ2-6, with TRBD1 matching 9 bases. The trim removed 1 base at V and 0 bases at J, leaving 2 bases unmatched. The germline V gene encodes CDR1 SGDLS and CDR2 YYNGEE. This CDR3 is built from 17 residues. The CDR3 nucleotides read TGTGCCAGCAGCGTAAGGACAGGGGTCTCTGGGGCCAACGTCCTGACTTTC. As protein: CASSVRTGVSGANVLTF.

The J gene is TRBJ2-3, the V gene TRBV7-8, with D uncertain. The V gene's germline CDR1 is SGHVS and CDR2 FQNEAQ. The ends were cut back, 3 bases at V and 2 bases at J, with 12 bases in the middle. The CDR3 loop spans 15 amino acids. The CDR3 DNA reads TGTGCCAGCAGCTTCCTTCGGGCCATCACAGATACGCAGTATTTT. This translates into CASSFLRAITDTQYF.

The V and J genes are TRBV12-3 or TRBV12-4 and TRBJ2-1; the D gene is possibly TRBD1 (5 bases). Trimming removed 2 bases at V and 6 bases at J, with 11 bases between. This CDR3 is built from 14 residues. CDR3: CASSLSREGNEQFF. The CDR3, as DNA: TGTGCCAGCAGTTTATCCAGGGAAGGCAATGAGCAGTTCTTC.

Concerning this clonotype itself: Given a much more abundant clone one base away, this may be a read error. J is TRBJ1-6 and V is TRBV9, with D hard to call. This CDR3 has 16 residues. CDR1 is SGDLS, CDR2 YYNGEE, per germline. The CDR3 reads CASSVGEARNNSPLPF. CDR3 sequence (DNA): TGTGCCAGCAGCGTCGGAGAAGCTAGGAATAATTCACCCCTCCCCTTT.

This chain uses TRBV19 with TRBJ1-5; D is possibly TRBD1 (5 bases). The CDR3 has 12 amino acids. V lost 11 bases, J lost 6 bases, and 14 bases lay in between. Germline CDR1 reads LNHDA; CDR2 reads SQIVND (reference sequence). In DNA form, the CDR3 reads TGTGCCGTTCAGGGAATCAGTCAGCCCCAGCATTTT. It yields the protein CAVQGISQPQHF. Based on the CDR3 plus reference TRBV19 and TRBJ1-5, the full variable domain is DGGITQSPKYLFRKEGQNVTLSCEQNLNHDAMYWYRQDPGQGLRLIYYSQIVNDFQKGDIAEGYSVSREKKESFPLTVTSAQKNPTAFYLCAVQGISQPQHFGDGTRLSIL.